This T cell receptor beta chain was retrieved from a study of OX40 agonist ivuxolimab in advanced cancers. Notes on this clone: Its antigen is currently unknown.

Whole-study results and caveats: CD4+ and CD8+ blood T cells expanded clonally by week 6 at 0.1 to 3.0 mg/kg.

CDR1 MDHEN and CDR2 SYDVKM come from the germline V gene. The CDR3 spans 16 residues. Trimming removed 7 bases at V and 6 bases at J, with 23 bases between. The assay was immunoSEQ multiplex PCR, and TCRdb's table has in-frame clones only and misses some. This table holds 99,000 or so clones, roughly 94% found once. The gene calls are TRBV28 and TRBJ2-3; D perhaps matches TRBD2 (6 bases). This sample comprised CD4+ or CD8+ T cells sorted from blood, obtained in a trial of the OX40 agonist ivuxolimab. The TCR was taken from an adult with an advanced solid tumor such as melanoma, head and neck, liver or kidney cancer. This CDR3 is CASKPFWGPRGDTQYF. DNA for the CDR3: TGTGCCAGCAAGCCATTCTGGGGTCCCCGGGGGGATACGCAGTATTTT.